Below are 13 T cell receptor beta chains sequenced from a single sample in a study of T-cell memory formation after mild COVID-19 (dated by TCRdb to the early 2020s). The library came from 5' RACE. Sequenced on an Illumina NovaSeq 6000. TCRdb ran its own pipeline on the public reads, namely fastp trimming at Q25 and MiXCR clone calling, and kept in-frame beta chains. Rows merge per CDR3 protein into single entries with the most common DNA and genes. Across this sample there are roughly 450,000 distinct CDR3 sequences, with about 18% seen only once. Around an eighth of the sample goes to the ten largest clones. The sequenced sample consisted of PBMCs or a T cell subset sorted from them (not recorded which). These receptors were collected from an adult woman who had mild COVID-19 (a few samples of this study predate the infection). The sample titles of this study are shuffled in the database, so cell type and time point are left out; the donor was told from shared clones.

In this sample, this clonotype turned up a few times. The CDR3 sequence: CASSQGSDRFYEQYF. CDR3 coding DNA: TGCGCCAGCAGCCAAGGTTCCGACAGGTTTTACGAGCAGTACTTC. This chain links TRBV4-1 with TRBJ2-7, with D perhaps matching TRBD1 (6 bases). CDR3 length equals 15 residues. V was trimmed by 1 base and J by 4 bases, leaving 14 bases between them. Germline V gene lookup returns CDR1 MGHRA and CDR2 YSYEKL.

This clonotype has only a few counts. The chain is built from TRBV29-1 and TRBJ2-7, with 11 nucleotides matching TRBD2. The CDR3 runs to 16 residues. Germline V gene lookup returns CDR1 SQVTM and CDR2 ANQGSEA. V shed 3 bases and J 0 bases; nucleotides not matched to a gene: 7. The DNA for the CDR3 is TGCAGCGTTGAGGTAATGCTAGCGGGAGGCTCCTACGAGCAGTACTTC. Protein product: CSVEVMLAGGSYEQYF.

The chain is built from TRBV14 and TRBJ2-7; D perhaps matches TRBD1 (6 bases). Trimming shortened V by 2 bases and J by 3 bases, and 11 bases separated the two germline ends. Germline V CDR1 and CDR2: SGHDN, FVKESK. This CDR3 comprises 14 residues. In DNA form, the CDR3 reads TGTGCCAGCAGCCAAACACAGGGTTACTACGAGCAGTACTTC. Amino acids: CASSQTQGYYEQYF.

This chain joins TRBV7-8 and TRBJ1-5; D gene uncertain. The V and J ends lost 1 base and 2 bases respectively, with 18 bases between them. CDR1 is SGHVS and CDR2 is FQNEAQ in the germline V gene. The CDR3 totals 18 residues. The DNA for the CDR3 is TGTGCCAGCAGCTTAGAGAGGTTTAGGGCCGCGGGCAATCAGCCCCAGCATTTT. The encoded protein is CASSLERFRAAGNQPQHF.

The rearrangement links TRBV27 to TRBJ2-7; the D call may be TRBD1 or TRBD2 (5 bases each). V lost 4 bases to trimming and J lost 3 bases, with 10 bases between them. Germline loops: CDR1 MNHEY, CDR2 SMNVEV (reference sequence). The CDR3 has 13 residues. In DNA form, the CDR3 reads TGTGCCAGCAGTTGGGGACCTGACTACGAGCAGTACTTC. Translation: CASSWGPDYEQYF.

This chain joins TRBV25-1 and TRBJ2-7, with 7 bases matching TRBD1. This CDR3 contains 17 residues. The germline gives CDR1 MGHDK, CDR2 SYGVNS. J lost 1 base, V lost 2 bases, and 11 bases had no gene match. CDR3 sequence (DNA): TGTGCCAGCAGTGAAGTTCGGGTCGGGACAGCGTCCTACGAGCAGTACTTC. Translated, it gives CASSEVRVGTASYEQYF.

This chain joins TRBV9 and TRBJ1-2; D is unclear. The germline V gene encodes CDR1 SGDLS and CDR2 YYNGEE. The CDR3 covers 15 residues. V lost 0 bases and J 2 bases, leaving 11 bases between the germline ends. This chain's CDR3 is CASSVDGDGNYGYTF. Written as DNA, the CDR3 is TGTGCCAGCAGCGTAGACGGTGACGGGAACTATGGCTACACCTTC.

This clonotype was seen a few times. The chain couples TRBV5-1 to TRBJ2-7, with TRBD2 identical over 11 bases. The CDR3 consists of 14 residues. J gave up 4 bases and V 4 bases, and 4 bases lay outside the gene matches. The germline CDR1 and CDR2 sequences are SGHRS and YFSETQ. CDR3 DNA sequence: TGCGCCAGCAGCGACACTAGCGGGAGTTACGAGCAGTACTTC. This codes for CASSDTSGSYEQYF.

There are a few counts of this clonotype. The rearrangement joins TRBV12-3 or TRBV12-4 to TRBJ1-2; D not resolved. The CDR3 spans 11 residues. V was cut by 3 bases and J by 7 bases, with 6 bases left in between. CDR3 residues: CASSLGRGYTF. Written as DNA, the CDR3 is TGTGCCAGCAGTTTGGGTCGTGGCTACACCTTC.

Only one count was recorded for this clonotype. V is TRBV11-2 and J is TRBJ2-7; either TRBD1 or TRBD2 may fit D (5 bases each). Germline CDR1 is SGHAT and CDR2 is FQNNGV. V lost 1 base, J lost 12 bases, and 13 bases lay in between. This CDR3 contains 12 residues. DNA of the CDR3: TGTGCCAGCAGCTTAGGGCTCGGGACCCCGTACTTC. Translating gives CASSLGLGTPYF.

This clonotype was picked up many times. This chain connects TRBV5-1 to TRBJ2-1, with no clear D. CDR1 SGHRS and CDR2 YFSETQ come from the germline V gene. The V end lost 0 bases, the J end lost 7 bases, and 5 bases lay between the germline ends. The CDR3 spans 12 residues. Here the CDR3 reads CASSLVVNEQFF. The CDR3 nucleotides read TGCGCCAGCAGCTTGGTAGTTAATGAGCAGTTCTTC.

This clonotype showed up just a few times. The V call is TRBV12-3 or TRBV12-4, the J call TRBJ1-6; 7 bases match TRBD1. Losses at the gene ends were 6 bases for V and 3 bases for J; bases not matched to a gene: 8. The CDR3 is made up of 16 amino acids. The CDR3 bases are TGTGCCAGCAGCCCCAGGGGGGAACTCTATAATTCACCCCTCCACTTT. It specifies CASSPRGELYNSPLHF.

This clonotype was counted many times. The gene calls are TRBV12-3 or TRBV12-4 and TRBJ2-3; TRBD1 might be the D (6 bases). The CDR3 totals 14 residues. Deletions cut 6 bases from V and 2 bases from J, with 12 bases between. Written as DNA, the CDR3 is TGTGCCAGCAGACGGGACACTCTCACAGATACGCAGTATTTT. Its protein product is CASRRDTLTDTQYF.